This passage covers 2 T cell receptor beta chains from one sample sequenced in a study of shared clonotypes between healthy human individuals. Assay: immunoSEQ multiplex PCR; the TCRdb copy retains only in-frame clones and omits some. The sample contains approximately 740,000 clones, roughly 70% of which appear only once. The specimen was memory CD4+ T cells sorted from blood. As for subset: CD45RA-negative fraction. These TCRs come from a woman in her twenties or thirties in good health.

The chain couples TRBV11-1 to TRBJ2-1; the match to TRBD1 covers 8 bases. Germline trimming cut 4 bases from V and 5 bases from J; bases unmatched to any gene: 7. The CDR3 is 15 residues long. Germline V gives CDR1 SGHAT, CDR2 FQDESV (reference sequence). In DNA form, the CDR3 reads TGTGCCAGCAGCTCCCCCGGGACAGGTCACAATGAGCAGTTCTTC. Protein: CASSSPGTGHNEQFF.

The rearrangement uses TRBV11-2 and TRBJ2-1; 7 nucleotides match TRBD2. The CDR3 has 17 amino acids. From germline, CDR1 is SGHAT and CDR2 FQNNGV. The V and J ends lost 3 bases and 4 bases, in that order; junction bases with no gene match: 12. Written as DNA, the CDR3 is TGTGCCAGCAGCTTTCGGTTTAGGGGCGGGAGTTACAATGAGCAGTTCTTC. Residues: CASSFRFRGGSYNEQFF.